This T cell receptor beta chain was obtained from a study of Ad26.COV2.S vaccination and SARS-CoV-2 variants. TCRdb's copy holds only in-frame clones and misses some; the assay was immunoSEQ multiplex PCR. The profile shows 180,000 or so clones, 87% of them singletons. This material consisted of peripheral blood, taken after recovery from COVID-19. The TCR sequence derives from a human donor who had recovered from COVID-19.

The CDR3 is CASRIATGTGFLEQYF. In nucleotides, the CDR3 is TGCGCCAGCCGGATTGCCACCGGGACAGGGTTTCTCGAGCAGTACTTC. This chain links TRBV5-1 with TRBJ2-7; the match to TRBD1 covers 9 bases. J lost 6 bases, V lost 7 bases, and 17 bases had no gene match. The germline V gene has CDR1 SGHRS and CDR2 YFSETQ. This CDR3 is built from 16 residues.